The present TCR beta chain was sequenced within a study of blood T cell repertoires in COVID-19. Turning to the study itself: Sites across the United States, Italy and Spain contributed samples from acute and convalescent COVID-19.

Per the original data handling: Estimated nucleated cell counts came from reference gene primer amplification. Generated by immunoSEQ multiplex PCR, the TCRdb table keeps only in-frame clones and is missing some. Clonal size and the V and J genes are those of that table, whereas D and trimming came from the DNA. The sample lists about 480,000 clones, 85% to 90% occurring once. Seattle-derived patients entered the study during active infection and were followed longitudinally. V was trimmed by 3 bases and J by 2 bases, leaving 10 bases between them. Looked up from germline, CDR1 is SNHLY and CDR2 is FYNNEI. CDR3 length: 14 residues.

The clonotype comes from a young man with COVID-19, enrolled during active disease. V usage is TRBV2 and J usage is TRBJ1-2, with unresolved D. Material: peripheral blood. The CDR3 DNA follows: TGTGCCAGCAGTGACCCCGTTAGAAACTATGGCTACACCTTC. Amino acid sequence: CASSDPVRNYGYTF.